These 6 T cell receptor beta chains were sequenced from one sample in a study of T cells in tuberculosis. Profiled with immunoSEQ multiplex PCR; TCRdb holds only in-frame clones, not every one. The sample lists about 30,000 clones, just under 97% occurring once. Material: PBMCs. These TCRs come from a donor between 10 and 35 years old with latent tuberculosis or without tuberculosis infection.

The CDR3 region is CAILEWVWGTDTQYF. CDR3 nucleotide sequence: TGTGCCATCCTAGAGTGGGTCTGGGGCACAGATACGCAGTATTTT. The chain employs TRBV11-1 and TRBJ2-3; D gene unclear. Per germline, CDR1 SGHAT and CDR2 FQDESV (reference sequence). This CDR3 region has 15 residues. Trimming removed 10 bases at V and 1 base at J, with 18 bases between.

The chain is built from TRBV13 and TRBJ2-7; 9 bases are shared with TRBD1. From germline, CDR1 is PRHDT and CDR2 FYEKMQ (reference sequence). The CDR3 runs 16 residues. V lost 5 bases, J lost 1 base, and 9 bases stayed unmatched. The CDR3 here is CASSLYRDRASYEQYF. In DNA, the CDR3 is TGTGCCAGCAGCCTATACCGGGACAGGGCTTCCTACGAGCAGTACTTC.

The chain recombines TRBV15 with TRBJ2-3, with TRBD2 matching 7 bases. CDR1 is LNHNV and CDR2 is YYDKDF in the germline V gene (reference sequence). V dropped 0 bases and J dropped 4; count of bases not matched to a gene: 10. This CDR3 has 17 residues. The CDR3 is CATSRDPREGIPDTQYF. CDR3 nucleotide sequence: TGTGCCACCAGCAGAGATCCGAGGGAGGGAATTCCAGATACGCAGTATTTT.

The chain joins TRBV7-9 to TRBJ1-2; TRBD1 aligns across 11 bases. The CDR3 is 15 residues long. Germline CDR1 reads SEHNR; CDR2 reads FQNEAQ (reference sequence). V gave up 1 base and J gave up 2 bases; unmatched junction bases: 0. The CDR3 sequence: CASSLGDRGNYGYTF. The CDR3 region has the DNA TGTGCCAGCAGCTTAGGGGACAGGGGGAACTATGGCTACACCTTC.

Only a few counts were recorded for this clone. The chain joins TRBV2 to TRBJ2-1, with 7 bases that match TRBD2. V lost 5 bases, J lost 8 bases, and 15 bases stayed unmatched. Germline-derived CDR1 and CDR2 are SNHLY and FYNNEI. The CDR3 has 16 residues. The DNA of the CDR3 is TGTGCCAGCAGTCCCCTCGGCGGGGGTAAGGGCGATGAGCAGTTCTTC. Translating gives CASSPLGGGKGDEQFF.

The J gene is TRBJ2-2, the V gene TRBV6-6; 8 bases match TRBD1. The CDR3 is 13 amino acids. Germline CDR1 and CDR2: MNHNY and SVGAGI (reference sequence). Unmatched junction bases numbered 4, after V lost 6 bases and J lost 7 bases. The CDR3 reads CASRDRENGELFF. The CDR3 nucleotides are TGTGCCAGCAGGGACAGGGAGAACGGGGAGCTGTTTTTT.